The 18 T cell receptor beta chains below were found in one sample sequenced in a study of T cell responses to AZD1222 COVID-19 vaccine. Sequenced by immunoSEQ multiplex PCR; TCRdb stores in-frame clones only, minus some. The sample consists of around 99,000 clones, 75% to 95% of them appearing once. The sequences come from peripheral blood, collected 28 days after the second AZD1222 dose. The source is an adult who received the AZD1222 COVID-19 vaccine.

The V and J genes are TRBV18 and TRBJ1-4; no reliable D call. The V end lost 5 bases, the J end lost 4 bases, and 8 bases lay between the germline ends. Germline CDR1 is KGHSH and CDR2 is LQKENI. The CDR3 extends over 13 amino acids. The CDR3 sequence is CASSNPGNEKLFF. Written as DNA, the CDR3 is TGTGCCAGCTCAAACCCGGGTAATGAAAAACTGTTTTTT.

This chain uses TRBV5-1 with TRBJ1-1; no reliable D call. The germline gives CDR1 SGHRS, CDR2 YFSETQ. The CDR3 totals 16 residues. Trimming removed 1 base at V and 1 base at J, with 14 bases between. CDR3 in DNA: TGCGCCAGCAGCTTGACGGGCATCCGAGAGAACACTGAAGCTTTCTTT. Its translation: CASSLTGIRENTEAFF.

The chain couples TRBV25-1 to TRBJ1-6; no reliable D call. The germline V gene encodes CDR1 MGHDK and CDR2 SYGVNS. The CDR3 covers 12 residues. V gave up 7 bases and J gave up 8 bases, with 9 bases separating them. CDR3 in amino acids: CASIGNDSPLHF. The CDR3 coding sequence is TGTGCCAGCATAGGGAACGATTCACCCCTCCACTTT. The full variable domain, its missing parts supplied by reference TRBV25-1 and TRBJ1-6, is EADIYQTPRYLVIGTGKKITLECSQTMGHDKMYWYQQDPGMELHLIHYSYGVNSTEKGDLSSESTVSRIRTEHFPLTLESARPSHTSQYLCASIGNDSPLHFGNGTRLTVT.

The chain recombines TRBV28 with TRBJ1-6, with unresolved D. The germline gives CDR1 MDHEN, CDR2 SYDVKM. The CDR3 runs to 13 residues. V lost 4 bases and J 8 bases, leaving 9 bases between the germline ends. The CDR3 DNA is TGTGCCAGCAGTTGGGAAAAGGATTCACCCCTCCACTTT. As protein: CASSWEKDSPLHF.

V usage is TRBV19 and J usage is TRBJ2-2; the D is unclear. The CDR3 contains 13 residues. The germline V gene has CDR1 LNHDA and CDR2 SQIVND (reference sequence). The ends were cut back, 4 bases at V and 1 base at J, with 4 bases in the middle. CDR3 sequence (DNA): TGTGCCAGTAGTACACTGAACACCGGGGAGCTGTTTTTT. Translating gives CASSTLNTGELFF. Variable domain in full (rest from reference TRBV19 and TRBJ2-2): DGGITQSPKYLFRKEGQNVTLSCEQNLNHDAMYWYRQDPGQGLRLIYYSQIVNDFQKGDIAEGYSVSREKKESFPLTVTSAQKNPTAFYLCASSTLNTGELFFGEGSRLTVL.

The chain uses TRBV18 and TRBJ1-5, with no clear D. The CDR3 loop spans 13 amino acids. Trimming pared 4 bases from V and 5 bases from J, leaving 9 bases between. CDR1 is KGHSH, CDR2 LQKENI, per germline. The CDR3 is CASSRTEDQPQHF. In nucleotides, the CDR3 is TGTGCCAGCTCACGGACGGAGGATCAGCCCCAGCATTTT.

The chain's CDR3 is CAWSGESQGYTF. For the CDR3, the DNA is TGTGCCTGGAGTGGGGAATCGCAAGGCTACACCTTC. The chain links TRBV30 to TRBJ1-2; D remains ambiguous. Germline values: CDR1 GTSNPN, CDR2 SVGIG (reference sequence). There are 12 residues in the CDR3. The V end lost 1 base, the J end lost 8 bases, and 11 bases lay between the germline ends.

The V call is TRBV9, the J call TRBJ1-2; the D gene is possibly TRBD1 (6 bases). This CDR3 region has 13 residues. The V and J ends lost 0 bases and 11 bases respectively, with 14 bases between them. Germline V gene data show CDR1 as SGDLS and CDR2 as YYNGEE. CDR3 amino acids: CASSVGGLGGYTF. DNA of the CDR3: TGTGCCAGCAGCGTAGGGGGGCTAGGCGGATACACCTTC.

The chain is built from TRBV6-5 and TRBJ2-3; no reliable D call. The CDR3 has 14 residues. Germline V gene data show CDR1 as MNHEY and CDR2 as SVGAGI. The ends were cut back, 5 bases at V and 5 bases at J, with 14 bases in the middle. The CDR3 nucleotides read TGTGCCAGCAGTAAAATAGGCGGCCTAGATACGCAGTATTTT. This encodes CASSKIGGLDTQYF.

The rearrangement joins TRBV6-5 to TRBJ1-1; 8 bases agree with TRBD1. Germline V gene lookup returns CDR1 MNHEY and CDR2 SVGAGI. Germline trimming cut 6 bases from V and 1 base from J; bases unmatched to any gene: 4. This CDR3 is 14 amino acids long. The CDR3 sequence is CASRPGTGNTEAFF. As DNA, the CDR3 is TGTGCCAGCAGACCCGGGACAGGGAACACTGAAGCTTTCTTT.

The CDR3, as DNA: TGTGCCAGCAGTGAAACGTGGAATCAGCCCCAGCATTTT. Translating gives CASSETWNQPQHF. The V gene is TRBV7-2, the J gene TRBJ1-5, with D uncertain. Germline assignment: CDR1 SGHTA and CDR2 FQGNSA. V lost 6 bases to trimming and J lost 4 bases, with 10 bases between them. CDR3 length: 13 residues.

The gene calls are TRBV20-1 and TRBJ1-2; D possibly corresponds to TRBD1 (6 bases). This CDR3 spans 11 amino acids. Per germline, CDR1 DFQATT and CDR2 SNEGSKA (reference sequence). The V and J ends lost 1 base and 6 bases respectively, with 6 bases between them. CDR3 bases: TGCAGTGCTAGAGCAGGGGATGGCTACACCTTC. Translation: CSARAGDGYTF.

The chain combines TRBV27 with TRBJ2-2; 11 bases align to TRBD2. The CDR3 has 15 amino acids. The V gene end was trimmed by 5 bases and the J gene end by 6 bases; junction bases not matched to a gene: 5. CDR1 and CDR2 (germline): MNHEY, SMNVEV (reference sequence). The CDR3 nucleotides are TGTGCCAGCAGTCTTAGCGGGGGGGCCCCCGGGGAGCTGTTTTTT. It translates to CASSLSGGAPGELFF.

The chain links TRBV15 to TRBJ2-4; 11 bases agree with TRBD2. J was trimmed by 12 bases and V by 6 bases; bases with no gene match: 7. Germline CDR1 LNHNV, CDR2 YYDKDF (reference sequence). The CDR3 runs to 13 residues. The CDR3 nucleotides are TGTGCCACCAGTACCGGACTAGCGGGCCGTCAGTACTTC. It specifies CATSTGLAGRQYF.

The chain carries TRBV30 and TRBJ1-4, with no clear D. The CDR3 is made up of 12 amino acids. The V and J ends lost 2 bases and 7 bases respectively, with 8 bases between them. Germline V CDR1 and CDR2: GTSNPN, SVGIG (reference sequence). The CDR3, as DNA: TGTGCCTGGAGTACCGGCGGTGAAAAACTGTTTTTT. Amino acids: CAWSTGGEKLFF.

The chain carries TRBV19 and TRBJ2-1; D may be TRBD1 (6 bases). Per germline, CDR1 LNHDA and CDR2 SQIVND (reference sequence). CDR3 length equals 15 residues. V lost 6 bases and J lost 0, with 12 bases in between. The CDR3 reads CASRIRGSSYNEQFF. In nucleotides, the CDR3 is TGTGCCAGTAGAATAAGGGGGAGCTCCTACAATGAGCAGTTCTTC.

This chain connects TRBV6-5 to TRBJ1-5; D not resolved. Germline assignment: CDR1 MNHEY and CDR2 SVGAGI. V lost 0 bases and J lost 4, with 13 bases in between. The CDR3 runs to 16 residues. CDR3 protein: CASSYSIGEKNQPQHF. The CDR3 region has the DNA TGTGCCAGCAGTTACTCGATCGGAGAGAAAAATCAGCCCCAGCATTTT.

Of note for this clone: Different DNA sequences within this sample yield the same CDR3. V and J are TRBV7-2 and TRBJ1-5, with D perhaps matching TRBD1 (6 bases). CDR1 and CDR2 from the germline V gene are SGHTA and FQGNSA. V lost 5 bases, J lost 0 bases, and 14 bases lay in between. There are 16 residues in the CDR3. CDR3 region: CASSTRQGSSNQPQHF. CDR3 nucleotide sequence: TGTGCCAGCAGCACAAGGCAGGGGTCTAGCAATCAGCCCCAGCATTTT.